This T cell receptor beta chain was sequenced in a study of T-cell memory formation after mild COVID-19. Findings of the study overall: Pre-infection memory harbored some responding clones, suggesting cross-reactive memory joined. From day 15 to 85, contracting clones were balanced between CD4 and CD8, whereas later expanders leaned toward CD4+.

Each CDR3 protein gets one entry after TCRdb re-called the 5' RACE reads with MiXCR. The sample holds about 290,000 distinct CDR3 sequences, approximately 16% seen once. The CDR3 covers 17 residues. The V gene end was trimmed by 4 bases and the J gene end by 5 bases; junction bases not matched to a gene: 15. Germline-derived CDR1 and CDR2 are SGHRS and YFSETQ. As concerns this clonotype: Its antigen is still unknown.

V and J are TRBV5-1 and TRBJ1-1, with TRBD1 identical over 9 bases. This TCR derives from a man between 18 and 35 years old who had mild COVID-19 (a few samples of this study predate the infection). Cell type and time point are not known. What was sequenced was PBMCs or a T cell subset sorted from them (not recorded which). The CDR3 bases are TGCGCCAGCAGCGGAGGAGGGACAGGGAGGTCGGGGACTGAAGCTTTCTTT. It translates to CASSGGGTGRSGTEAFF.